A single sample gave rise to the 31 T cell receptor beta chains below, sequenced in a study of technical replicates of blood from a few donors. TCRdb's copy holds only in-frame clones and misses some; the assay was immunoSEQ multiplex PCR. This sample has about 93,000 clones, with about 96% found just once. The material sequenced was T cells isolated from PBMCs. The receptor source for this set is a human donor in good health.

This chain connects TRBV5-5 to TRBJ1-3; D remains unclear. The germline CDR1 and CDR2 sequences are SGHKS and YYEKEE (reference sequence). Deletions cut 0 bases from V and 0 bases from J, with 13 bases between. The CDR3 contains 17 residues. CDR3 in amino acids: CASSLAVTASSGNTIYF. CDR3 DNA sequence: TGTGCCAGCAGCTTGGCCGTCACAGCCTCCTCTGGAAACACCATATATTTT. Full variable domain (rest looked up from reference TRBV5-5 and TRBJ1-3): DAGVTQSPTHLIKTRGQQVTLRCSPISGHKSVSWYQQVLGQGPQFIFQYYEKEERGRGNFPDRFSARQFPNYSSELNVNALLLGDSALYLCASSLAVTASSGNTIYFGEGSWLTVV.

J is TRBJ2-7 and V is TRBV6-1; 9 nucleotides match TRBD1. CDR1 and CDR2 from the germline V gene are MNHNS and SASEGT. The CDR3 totals 14 residues. V lost 7 bases, J lost 3 bases, and 7 bases stayed unmatched. The CDR3, as DNA: TGTGCCAGCACTCCGGGACAGGGATTCTACGAGCAGTACTTC. Residues: CASTPGQGFYEQYF.

Only one count was recorded for this clone. V is TRBV27 and J is TRBJ1-5; the match to TRBD1 covers 9 bases. The CDR3 runs 17 residues. After removal of 8 bases from V and 5 bases from J, the junction contained 16 bases not matched to a gene. CDR1 and CDR2 from the germline V gene are MNHEY and SMNVEV (reference sequence). The CDR3 sequence: CASVNGTGTGMDQPQHF. CDR3 nucleotide sequence: TGTGCCAGCGTCAATGGTACCGGGACAGGGATGGATCAGCCCCAGCATTTT.

The chain employs TRBV11-3 and TRBJ1-1; 7 bases match TRBD1. CDR1 and CDR2 from the germline V gene are SGHNT and YENEEA. Trimming cost V 0 bases and J 5 bases; bases outside gene matches: 0. The CDR3 runs 13 residues. CDR3 loop: CASSLEQGTEAFF. The CDR3 DNA sequence: TGTGCCAGCAGCTTAGAACAGGGGACTGAAGCTTTCTTT.

This CDR3 reads CASSVDSGSSYNEQFF. CDR3 coding DNA: TGTGCCAGCAGCGTAGACAGCGGGAGCTCCTACAATGAGCAGTTCTTC. V is TRBV9 and J is TRBJ2-1; TRBD2 aligns across 8 bases. This CDR3 has 16 residues. Looked up from germline, CDR1 is SGDLS and CDR2 is YYNGEE. V lost 0 bases, J lost 0 bases, and 2 bases stayed unmatched.

The chain joins TRBV4-1 to TRBJ2-1; 7 nucleotides match TRBD2. V lost 0 bases and J lost 4; bases outside the gene matches: 9. The CDR3 is 17 amino acids. Germline CDR1 is MGHRA and CDR2 is YSYEKL. The CDR3 loop reads CASSQDQQAGLYNEQFF. The CDR3, as DNA: TGCGCCAGCAGCCAAGATCAACAAGCGGGGCTTTACAATGAGCAGTTCTTC.

The CDR3 DNA reads TGTGCCAGCAGTTTGAGAGACAGGGTCTACGAGCAGTACTTC. It is translated as CASSLRDRVYEQYF. The rearrangement uses TRBV27 and TRBJ2-7; the match to TRBD1 covers 7 bases. Germline assignment: CDR1 MNHEY and CDR2 SMNVEV (reference sequence). This CDR3 region has 14 residues. V gave up 3 bases and J gave up 3 bases; unmatched junction bases: 5.

This chain uses TRBV4-1 with TRBJ2-7; D might be TRBD2 (6 bases). This CDR3 contains 17 residues. CDR1 and CDR2 (germline): MGHRA, YSYEKL. V was shortened by 0 bases and J by 1 base, with 16 bases between the two germline ends. In nucleotides, the CDR3 is TGCGCCAGCAGCCAAGATCGGGTGGGGAGGTCATCCTACGAGCAGTACTTC. Protein product: CASSQDRVGRSSYEQYF.

This rearrangement joins TRBV2 to TRBJ2-2; TRBD1 aligns across 8 bases. CDR3 length: 16 residues. Trimming took 4 bases from V and 6 from J; bases not matched to a gene: 10. Looked up from germline, CDR1 is SNHLY and CDR2 is FYNNEI. For the CDR3, the DNA is TGTGCCAGCAGTGCCCCCTGGACAGGGTTAGCCGGGGAGCTGTTTTTT. It codes for CASSAPWTGLAGELFF.

This rearrangement joins TRBV4-1 to TRBJ2-7, with D possibly matching TRBD2 (7 bases). V shed 2 bases and J shed 2 bases, with 28 bases lying between them. The germline CDR1 and CDR2 sequences are MGHRA and YSYEKL. The CDR3 extends over 20 amino acids. The DNA for the CDR3 is TGCGCCAGCAGCCAATCCCCGGGACGAGGCATGGGAGGGGGAACCTACGAGCAGTACTTC. Translating gives CASSQSPGRGMGGGTYEQYF.

V and J are TRBV6-4 and TRBJ1-2; possibly TRBD1 for D (6 bases). CDR1 MRHNA and CDR2 SNTAGT come from the germline V gene. CDR3 size: 16 residues. Trimming took off 5 bases at V and 4 bases at J, with 20 bases between the two ends. The CDR3 region has the DNA TGTGCCAGCAGTCGGACAGTCAACCCTTGGGCCTATGGCTACACCTTC. Translating gives CASSRTVNPWAYGYTF.

In the case of this clone: An end of the junction differs from the germline gene, which may be a read error. The chain combines TRBV27 with TRBJ1-1; the match to TRBD1 covers 9 bases. There are 14 residues in the CDR3. Germline V lookup: CDR1 MNHEY, CDR2 SMNVEV (reference sequence). The CDR3 reads CATSGQGSHTEAFF. The DNA of the CDR3 is TGTGCCACCAGTGGACAGGGGAGTCACACTGAAGCTTTCTTT.

This clone was counted a few times. The V call is TRBV9, the J call TRBJ1-1; D ambiguous. This CDR3 has 14 residues. Looked up from germline, CDR1 is SGDLS and CDR2 is YYNGEE. The V and J ends lost 0 bases and 5 bases respectively, with 11 bases between them. CDR3: CASSVGTLRTEAFF. CDR3 nucleotide sequence: TGTGCCAGCAGCGTAGGAACCTTGAGGACTGAAGCTTTCTTT.

This sequence joins TRBV5-1 and TRBJ1-3; D is undetermined. Trimming removed 4 bases from V and 0 bases from J, with 5 bases in between. Germline lookup yields CDR1 SGHRS and CDR2 YFSETQ. This CDR3 has 13 residues. The CDR3 loop is CASSRDSGNTIYF. Here the CDR3 DNA reads TGCGCCAGCAGCCGGGACTCTGGAAACACCATATATTTT. The whole variable domain, remainder taken from reference TRBV5-1 and TRBJ1-3, is KAGVTQTPRYLIKTRGQQVTLSCSPISGHRSVSWYQQTPGQGLQFLFEYFSETQRNKGNFPGRFSGRQFSNSRSEMNVSTLELGDSALYLCASSRDSGNTIYFGEGSWLTVV.

The gene calls are TRBV18 and TRBJ1-4; D is undetermined. CDR1 and CDR2 (germline): KGHSH, LQKENI. This CDR3 region has 16 residues. Trimming removed 9 bases at V and 0 bases at J, with 17 bases between. CDR3 sequence: CASSEGVLSTNEKLFF. The CDR3 region has the DNA TGTGCCAGTTCCGAGGGTGTGTTGTCAACTAATGAAAAACTGTTTTTT. The complete variable domain, with remaining parts taken from reference TRBV18 and TRBJ1-4, reads NAGVMQNPRHLVRRRGQEARLRCSPMKGHSHVYWYRQLPEEGLKFMVYLQKENIIDESGMPKERFSAEFPKEGPSILRIQQVVRGDSAAYFCASSEGVLSTNEKLFFGSGTQLSVL.

This clone was counted once. V usage is TRBV10-2 and J usage is TRBJ2-1; 12 bases map to TRBD2. This CDR3 region has 13 residues. Germline V gene data show CDR1 as WSHSY and CDR2 as SAAADI. The V gene end was trimmed by 6 bases and the J gene end by 9 bases; junction bases not matched to a gene: 3. In DNA, the CDR3 is TGCGCCAGCAGCCGGACTAGCGGGGCTGAGCAGTTCTTC. It codes for CASSRTSGAEQFF.

This CDR3 reads CASLTWTGDGETQYF. For the CDR3, the DNA is TGTGCCAGCTTAACCTGGACAGGGGATGGTGAGACCCAGTACTTC. The rearrangement links TRBV18 to TRBJ2-5; TRBD1 matches at 9 bases. Germline V lookup: CDR1 KGHSH, CDR2 LQKENI. This CDR3 is 15 amino acids long. V was pared by 7 bases and J by 5 bases, with 11 bases of the junction left unmatched.

The chain recombines TRBV13 with TRBJ2-3; TRBD2 agrees at 8 bases. Per germline, CDR1 PRHDT and CDR2 FYEKMQ (reference sequence). This CDR3 has 16 residues. V dropped 6 bases and J dropped 0; count of bases not matched to a gene: 8. Here the CDR3 DNA reads TGTGCCAGCAGGTACAGTTTAGCGGGGAGCACAGATACGCAGTATTTT. It codes for CASRYSLAGSTDTQYF.

The V call is TRBV7-9, the J call TRBJ1-2, with D possibly being TRBD1 (5 bases). The germline V and J ends were trimmed by 5 bases and 6 bases, with 19 bases remaining between them. Germline V gene sequence: CDR1 SEHNR, CDR2 FQNEAQ (reference sequence). The CDR3 runs 15 residues. This CDR3 is CASSLRGATIDGYTF. The CDR3 DNA sequence: TGTGCCAGCAGCCTAAGGGGCGCCACTATCGATGGCTACACCTTC.

The rearrangement links TRBV14 to TRBJ2-6; no definite D call. Between the trimmed V and J ends, which lost 3 bases and 0 bases, there was a span of 6 bases. The germline CDR1 and CDR2 sequences are SGHDN and FVKESK. CDR3 size: 15 residues. In nucleotides, the CDR3 is TGTGCCAGCAGCCAGCCGAGCTCTGGGGCCAACGTCCTGACTTTC. Translating gives CASSQPSSGANVLTF.

The chain combines TRBV7-3 with TRBJ2-2, with 8 nucleotides matching TRBD1. Germline-derived CDR1 and CDR2 are SGHTA and FQGTGA. The CDR3 has 16 residues. V lost 5 bases and J lost 0; bases outside the gene matches: 5. The CDR3 DNA is TGTGCCAGCAGCCCCTGGGACAGGTCGAACACCGGGGAGCTGTTTTTT. Encoded protein: CASSPWDRSNTGELFF.

DNA for the CDR3: TGTGCCAGCAGCGTAGCTACTAGGGCAGCTGGCGAAAAACTGTTTTTT. Its protein product is CASSVATRAAGEKLFF. This rearrangement joins TRBV9 to TRBJ1-4; D is uncertain. Germline V gene lookup returns CDR1 SGDLS and CDR2 YYNGEE. The V gene lost 0 bases and the J gene lost 8 bases, with 17 bases spanning the gap. CDR3 length: 16 amino acids.

This chain links TRBV6-5 with TRBJ1-2; D may be TRBD1 (5 bases). V dropped 2 bases and J dropped 1 base, with 11 bases sitting between them. The CDR3 is 15 amino acids. Germline-derived CDR1 and CDR2 are MNHEY and SVGAGI. CDR3 in amino acids: CASSYMGLYNYGYTF. For the CDR3, the DNA is TGTGCCAGCAGTTACATGGGGCTCTATAACTATGGCTACACCTTC.

V and J are TRBV5-1 and TRBJ2-1; TRBD2 agrees at 8 bases. Germline V lookup: CDR1 SGHRS, CDR2 YFSETQ. The CDR3 has 15 residues. With V trimmed by 4 bases and J by 1 base, 4 bases remained unmatched. The CDR3 DNA reads TGCGCCAGCAGCCCTACTAGCGGATCCTACAATGAGCAGTTCTTC. Its protein is CASSPTSGSYNEQFF.

This chain connects TRBV28 to TRBJ1-1, with D perhaps matching TRBD1 (5 bases). This CDR3 is 15 amino acids long. V lost 5 bases and J 3 bases, leaving 16 bases between the germline ends. Germline V lookup: CDR1 MDHEN, CDR2 SYDVKM. CDR3 coding DNA: TGTGCCAGCAGTCCAATGGGGGGGGGATACACTGAAGCTTTCTTT. Translated, it gives CASSPMGGGYTEAFF.

The chain recombines TRBV23-1 with TRBJ1-2; D might be TRBD1 (6 bases). TRBV23-1 is treated as an ORF (open reading frame) with a function not yet certain. Trimming removed 4 bases at V and 7 bases at J, with 22 bases between. The CDR3 runs to 16 residues. CDR3 nucleotide sequence: TGCGCCAGCAGTCGCAACGCTTGGGATCCACAGGGTGGCTACACCTTC. Residues: CASSRNAWDPQGGYTF.

This clone showed up just once. The genes are TRBV5-4 and TRBJ2-1; weak D call: TRBD2 (7 bases). V was shortened by 6 bases and J by 5 bases, with 18 bases between the two germline ends. This CDR3 region has 15 residues. Germline CDR1 SGHNT, CDR2 YYREEE (reference sequence). CDR3 sequence (DNA): TGTGCCAGCATTAGGGGGGAGGGCCAGGACAATGAGCAGTTCTTC. Translation: CASIRGEGQDNEQFF.

This clone was seen a handful of times. The chain joins TRBV25-1 to TRBJ2-3; D not resolved. This CDR3 has 13 amino acids. Looked up from germline, CDR1 is MGHDK and CDR2 is SYGVNS. V lost 4 bases to trimming and J lost 0 bases, with 5 bases between them. The CDR3 loop reads CASSGASTDTQYF. The DNA of the CDR3 is TGTGCCAGCAGTGGAGCTAGCACAGATACGCAGTATTTT.

Only one count was recorded for this clone. The germline gene is not matched at one end of the junction; a read error may be the cause. The chain couples TRBV29-1 to TRBJ2-1, with a weak D call TRBD2 (5 bases). From germline, CDR1 is SQVTM and CDR2 ANQGSEA. The CDR3 loop spans 9 amino acids. DNA of the CDR3: TGCAGCGTTGCCTACCCTAGCATCTTC. Protein sequence: CSVAYPSIF.

The J gene is TRBJ1-4, the V gene TRBV2; D gene uncertain. The CDR3 consists of 16 residues. V lost 1 base and J 8 bases, leaving 17 bases between the germline ends. Per the germline V gene, CDR1 is SNHLY and CDR2 is FYNNEI. Here the CDR3 reads CASSEGRVGGGEKLFF. As DNA, the CDR3 is TGTGCCAGCAGTGAAGGACGCGTGGGAGGAGGAGAAAAACTGTTTTTT. The variable domain in full, with the rest retrieved from reference TRBV2 and TRBJ1-4, is EPEVTQTPSHQVTQMGQEVILRCVPISNHLYFYWYRQILGQKVEFLVSFYNNEISEKSEIFDDQFSVERPDGSNFTLKIRSTKLEDSAMYFCASSEGRVGGGEKLFFGSGTQLSVL.

The chain links TRBV2 to TRBJ2-2; 9 positions match TRBD2. This CDR3 contains 16 residues. The J segment lost 6 bases and the V segment lost 5 bases, leaving 10 bases of the junction unmatched. Looked up from germline, CDR1 is SNHLY and CDR2 is FYNNEI. The CDR3: CASSSRAGGPAGELFF. CDR3 in DNA: TGTGCCAGCAGTTCACGAGCGGGAGGCCCAGCCGGGGAGCTGTTTTTT. Based on the CDR3 plus reference TRBV2 and TRBJ2-2, the full variable domain is EPEVTQTPSHQVTQMGQEVILRCVPISNHLYFYWYRQILGQKVEFLVSFYNNEISEKSEIFDDQFSVERPDGSNFTLKIRSTKLEDSAMYFCASSSRAGGPAGELFFGEGSRLTVL.